The present T cell receptor beta chain was sequenced within a study of shared clonotypes between healthy human individuals. Germline assignment: CDR1 SGHRS and CDR2 YFSETQ. The CDR3 has 13 amino acids. V lost 0 bases and J 4 bases, leaving 7 bases between the germline ends. Assay used: immunoSEQ multiplex PCR; TCRdb lists only in-frame clones, some missing. In the table there are about 2.4 million clones, approximately 90% of which are singletons. Healthy HIV-negative adults without recent acute infections or vaccinations served as donors. Caucasian adults living in Nashville, Tennessee, provided all samples. This clone was picked up one time.

The specimen sequenced was naive CD4+ T cells sorted from blood. Sample subset: CD45RA+ positively selected. This chain links TRBV5-1 with TRBJ1-2; D is uncertain. The receptor's source is a man between 18 and 35 years old in good health. Here the CDR3 DNA reads TGCGCCAGCAGCTTGGGAGAGTCCTATGGCTACACCTTC. Translated: CASSLGESYGYTF.